Below, one TCR beta chain is given with its context. The antigen is undetermined. The sample is drawn from a study of cytomegalovirus exposure and HLA in healthy donors. The PCR was carried out with 60 Vbeta primers and 13 Jbeta primers. The protocol was immunoSEQ multiplex PCR, while the TCRdb copy is restricted to in-frame clones and leaves out a portion. The sample records 90,000 to 120,000 clones, about 80% being singletons. Study results and caveats: A link between a missense DCLRE1C variant and TCR beta V- and J-gene trimming emerged from a later analysis. In a later analysis, 15,000 to 20,000 TCR beta sequences were associated with HLA alleles at 0.05 false discovery rate.

CDR3 length equals 15 residues. The V and J ends lost 4 bases and 6 bases respectively, with 17 bases between them. In germline, CDR1 is SGHTA, CDR2 FQGTGA. The rearrangement uses TRBV7-3 and TRBJ2-3; D is unresolved. This clonotype was obtained from a man younger than 40 in good health and CMV-seronegative. The sequenced sample was PBMCs. In DNA form, the CDR3 reads TGTGCCAGCAGCTCCGATACGACGGGTTGGGATACGCAGTATTTT. Its translation: CASSSDTTGWDTQYF.